Sequencing of this T cell receptor (beta chain) was carried out in a study of blood T cell repertoires in COVID-19. About the study: Specimens from acute and convalescent COVID-19 originated in the United States, Italy and Spain. PBMCs, B-cell-depleted T cells, or T cells provided the cDNA or gDNA that made up the material.

From germline, CDR1 is SGHTA and CDR2 FQGTGA. Deletions cut 4 bases from V and 0 bases from J, with 12 bases between. The CDR3 runs to 15 residues. Authors' analysis steps: Amplification from reference gene primers served as the basis for estimated nucleated cell counts. The assay was immunoSEQ multiplex PCR, and TCRdb's table has in-frame clones only and misses some. V, J and clone size are those of that table, while D and trimming were read from the DNA. The sample has about 170,000 clones; roughly 88% are singletons. The rearrangement uses TRBV7-3 and TRBJ1-1, with a possible D match to TRBD1 (6 bases). The source is a man between 60 and 70 years old who had recovered from COVID-19. What was sequenced was peripheral blood. CDR3 sequence reads: CASSSQGGMNTEAFF. CDR3 in DNA: TGTGCCAGCAGCTCGCAAGGGGGAATGAACACTGAAGCTTTCTTT. Together with reference TRBV7-3 and TRBJ1-1, the CDR3 gives the full variable domain: GAGVSQTPSNKVTEKGKYVELRCDPISGHTALYWYRQSLGQGPEFLIYFQGTGAADDSGLPNDRFFAVRPEGSVSTLKIQRTERGDSAVYLCASSSQGGMNTEAFFGQGTRLTVV.